Below, 9 T cell receptor beta chains from the same sample are listed, as sequenced in a study of blood T cell repertoires in COVID-19. Some clones are missing from TCRdb's copy, which holds only in-frame ones; the method was immunoSEQ multiplex PCR. The sample gives 200,000 to 250,000 clones, roughly 76% of which show up once; 6% to 8% is in the top ten. Sequenced input: peripheral blood. Source of these receptors: a woman older than 75 with COVID-19, enrolled during active disease.

This clone has more than one count but fewer than ten. The chain has TRBV4-1 and TRBJ1-1; D is undetermined. The CDR3 covers 14 residues. The germline V gene has CDR1 MGHRA and CDR2 YSYEKL. V lost 0 bases and J lost 6, with 11 bases in between. The CDR3 region is CASSQEGGGPEAFF. In DNA, the CDR3 is TGCGCCAGCAGCCAAGAAGGAGGAGGACCTGAAGCTTTCTTT.

The gene calls are TRBV7-6 and TRBJ2-5; 8 bases are a match to TRBD2. The CDR3 is 15 residues long. Germline V gives CDR1 SGHVS, CDR2 FNYEAQ. V was pared by 4 bases and J by 5 bases, with 9 bases of the junction left unmatched. CDR3 loop: CASSSSGGVRETQYF. CDR3 DNA sequence: TGTGCCAGCAGCTCCTCCGGGGGGGTCAGGGAGACCCAGTACTTC.

In its sample, this clone was seen a few times. The rearrangement links TRBV7-9 to TRBJ1-4; the D is unclear. Germline lookup yields CDR1 SEHNR and CDR2 FQNEAQ (reference sequence). The CDR3 contains 13 residues. Deletions cut 4 bases from V and 8 bases from J, with 11 bases between. Here the CDR3 reads CASSSRAGEKLFF. As DNA, the CDR3 is TGTGCCAGCAGCTCTAGGGCGGGAGAAAAACTGTTTTTT.

The chain combines TRBV5-5 with TRBJ2-7; the match to TRBD1 covers 9 bases. With 4 bases clipped from V and 6 bases from J, the junction kept 8 bases outside the gene matches. The V gene's germline CDR1 is SGHKS and CDR2 YYEKEE (reference sequence). The length of the CDR3 is 14 residues. CDR3 nucleotide sequence: TGTGCCAGCAGCGGAGGGACAGGGCACGGCGAGCAGTACTTC. Its protein is CASSGGTGHGEQYF.

This clone was picked up a small number of times. This rearrangement joins TRBV28 to TRBJ1-3; D remains ambiguous. The CDR3 covers 14 residues. Germline V lookup: CDR1 MDHEN, CDR2 SYDVKM. Deletions cut 8 bases from V and 0 bases from J, with 11 bases between. CDR3 region: CASGAKASGNTIYF. CDR3 nucleotide sequence: TGTGCCAGCGGAGCTAAGGCCTCTGGAAACACCATATATTTT.

This clone was found once. V usage is TRBV4-1 and J usage is TRBJ2-1; 9 nucleotides align to TRBD1. This CDR3 spans 20 amino acids. The ends lost 1 base at V and 0 bases at J; junction bases unmatched: 13. Germline CDR1 MGHRA, CDR2 YSYEKL. CDR3 sequence reads: CASSQAVPGQGRSSYNEQFF. CDR3 bases: TGCGCCAGCAGCCAAGCCGTCCCGGGACAGGGAAGGAGCTCCTACAATGAGCAGTTCTTC.

This clone showed up just once. The rearrangement joins TRBV5-1 to TRBJ2-7; weak D call: TRBD2 (5 bases). The CDR3 has 12 amino acids. The V gene's germline CDR1 is SGHRS and CDR2 YFSETQ. V lost 7 bases and J 2 bases, leaving 10 bases between the germline ends. CDR3 protein: CASHEGAYEQYF. DNA of the CDR3: TGCGCCAGCCACGAGGGTGCCTACGAGCAGTACTTC.

The gene calls are TRBV9 and TRBJ1-3; no firm D call. This CDR3 comprises 15 residues. V shed 3 bases and J shed 0 bases, with 10 bases lying between them. CDR1 is SGDLS and CDR2 is YYNGEE in the germline V gene. The CDR3 DNA is TGTGCCAGCAGCGGGAGGGAGGGCTCTGGAAACACCATATATTTT. Encoded protein: CASSGREGSGNTIYF. Combining the CDR3 with reference TRBV9 and TRBJ1-3 gives the whole variable domain DSGVTQTPKHLITATGQRVTLRCSPRSGDLSVYWYQQSLDQGLQFLIQYYNGEERAKGNILERFSAQQFPDLHSELNLSSLELGDSALYFCASSGREGSGNTIYFGEGSWLTVV.

The V call is TRBV27, the J call TRBJ1-4; D perhaps matches TRBD1 (6 bases). Germline lookup yields CDR1 MNHEY and CDR2 SMNVEV (reference sequence). The CDR3 spans 14 residues. V dropped 8 bases and J dropped 4 bases, with 14 bases sitting between them. CDR3 residues: CASRMGAGNEKLFF. The CDR3 region has the DNA TGTGCCAGCCGAATGGGGGCTGGTAATGAAAAACTGTTTTTT.